These T cell receptor beta chains were read from a single sample in a study of Ad26.COV2.S vaccination and SARS-CoV-2 variants. TCRdb's table, derived via immunoSEQ multiplex PCR, lists solely in-frame clones and lacks some. This table holds about 350,000 clones, about 85% found once. Here the sequenced sample was peripheral blood, taken in a trial of Ad26.COV2.S vaccine versus placebo. The receptors here all came from a person between 18 and 59 years old who received the Ad26.COV2.S COVID-19 vaccine or a placebo. Each CDR3 is given with its conserved first and last residue. Each record gives: D gene, CDR3 length, V gene, clone size, J gene, CDR3 DNA, CDR3 protein. D genes are given only for firm matches. For some rows the clone size is stated as once, few or many, or as a class when expanded; others skip it.

TRBD2	18	TRBV4-3	once	TRBJ2-3	TGCGCCAGCAGCCAAGAAGTCCCCCTAGCGGGGTACACAGATACGCAGTATTTT	CASSQEVPLAGYTDTQYF
TRBD2	17	TRBV10-1	-	TRBJ2-1	TGCGCCAGCAGTGACCTGACTAGCGGGAGGCCTTACAATGAGCAGTTCTTC	CASSDLTSGRPYNEQFF
-	15	TRBV27	-	TRBJ1-5	TGTGCCAGTGGGGCCGGCGTAGCGAGCAATCAGCCCCAGCATTTT	CASGAGVASNQPQHF
-	14	TRBV5-1	-	TRBJ2-5	TGCGCCAGCAGCTTGGACCCAGAAAAAGAGACCCGGTACTTC	CASSLDPEKETRYF
-	14	TRBV6-2/TRBV6-3	-	TRBJ2-7	TGTGCCAGCATCCCGGACCTACAGTCCTACGAGCAGTACTTC	CASIPDLQSYEQYF
TRBD2	14	TRBV11-2	-	TRBJ2-7	TGTGCCAGCAGCTTAGAAGCAGCGGGAGTGGTGCAGTACTTC	CASSLEAAGVVQYF
-	15	TRBV4-1	-	TRBJ2-3	TGCGCCAGCAGCCAAGGTAATTCGGGCACAGATACGCAGTATTTT	CASSQGNSGTDTQYF
TRBD1	14	TRBV7-8	-	TRBJ1-3	TGTGCCAGCAGCTACAGGGGGTTTAGAAACACCATATATTTT	CASSYRGFRNTIYF
TRBD2	19	TRBV7-6	-	TRBJ2-1	TGTGCCAGCAGCTTAGTTTCGGGACTAGCGGGAGGACGGTACAATGAGCAGTTCTTC	CASSLVSGLAGGRYNEQFF
-	15	TRBV18	-	TRBJ2-5	TGTGCCAGCTCACCCCCCGGGACGATCCAAGAGACCCAGTACTTC	CASSPPGTIQETQYF
TRBD2	18	TRBV19	-	TRBJ2-1	TGTGCCAGTAGTATAGGAGCGGGAGGGCCTTTATCGTACAATGAGCAGTTCTTC	CASSIGAGGPLSYNEQFF
-	16	TRBV10-1	-	TRBJ2-2	TGCGCCAGCAGTGAGGGTGGGACATTGAACACCGGGGAGCTGTTTTTT	CASSEGGTLNTGELFF
TRBD1	16	TRBV5-1	many	TRBJ1-1	TGCGCCAGCAGCTGGGGACAGGGGGCAGTCGTGACTGAAGCTTTCTTT	CASSWGQGAVVTEAFF
TRBD2	15	TRBV7-9	once	TRBJ2-7	TGTGCCAGCAGCCGGACTAGCGGGGCCTCCTACGAGCAGTACTTC	CASSRTSGASYEQYF
-	15	TRBV2	-	TRBJ2-7	TGTGCCAGCAGGGATCCGACCGGTTACTCCTACGAGCAGTACTTC	CASRDPTGYSYEQYF
TRBD1	14	TRBV25-1	-	TRBJ2-7	TGTGCCAGCAGTGTAGGACAGGGTTCCGACGAGCAGTACTTC	CASSVGQGSDEQYF
TRBD1	14	TRBV2	-	TRBJ2-5	TGTGCCAGCAGAGACGGACAGGGGGCTGTGACCCAGTACTTC	CASRDGQGAVTQYF
-	16	TRBV5-4	many	TRBJ1-1	TGTGCCAGCAGCTTGGTTATGGGGGCTACCACGGTGAGAGCTTTCTTT	CASSLVMGATTVRAFF
-	16	TRBV19	-	TRBJ2-7	TGTGCCAGTAGTAGGCAAATGGGGCTATCCGCCTACGAGCAGTACTTC	CASSRQMGLSAYEQYF
-	14	TRBV29-1	-	TRBJ1-1	TGCAGCGTCTCAGGGACCCATGCGAACACTGAAGCTTTCTTT	CSVSGTHANTEAFF
TRBD2	13	TRBV7-2	-	TRBJ2-3	TGTGCCAGTACGAGGGAGGGGACAGATACGCAGTATTTT	CASTREGTDTQYF
-	11	TRBV5-8	-	TRBJ2-1	TGTGCCAGCAGCTTGGTGGATGAGCAGTTCTTC	CASSLVDEQFF
-	14	TRBV9	-	TRBJ2-1	TGTGCCAGCAGCATAACCGGGGCCTACAATGAGCAGTTCTTC	CASSITGAYNEQFF
-	14	TRBV6-5	-	TRBJ1-3	TGTGCCAGCAGGCAGAGCAGCTCTGGAAACACCATATATTTT	CASRQSSSGNTIYF
TRBD2	16	TRBV7-9	-	TRBJ2-7	TGTGCCAGCAGCCACACGACTAGCGAGATGCCCTACGAGCAGTACTTC	CASSHTTSEMPYEQYF
TRBD1	16	TRBV7-9	-	TRBJ2-3	TGTGCCAGCAGCTTAGGGTTTGGGACAGGGGGAGATACGCAGTATTTT	CASSLGFGTGGDTQYF
TRBD2	14	TRBV9	-	TRBJ2-7	TGTGCCAGCAGCGTAGGACTAGCGGGGGGCGAGCAGTACTTC	CASSVGLAGGEQYF
TRBD2	12	TRBV30	-	TRBJ2-7	TGTGCCTCAGATAGCGGGATTGACGAGCAGTACTTC	CASDSGIDEQYF
-	14	TRBV27	-	TRBJ2-5	TGTGCCAGCAGTCTGAGCCGTCGGGGGGAGACCCAGTACTTC	CASSLSRRGETQYF
TRBD2	15	TRBV7-9	-	TRBJ2-1	TGTGCCAGCAGCTTAACTAGCGGATACTACAATGAGCAGTTCTTC	CASSLTSGYYNEQFF
TRBD1	14	TRBV30	-	TRBJ1-2	TGTGCCTGGAGAGTGCCAGGGGGCGCCGGTGGCTACACCTTC	CAWRVPGGAGGYTF
-	12	TRBV6-6	-	TRBJ1-2	TGTGCCAACCGGGAACAGGGAGGCGGCTACACCTTC	CANREQGGGYTF
-	13	TRBV14	-	TRBJ2-7	TGTGCCAGCAGCATTCGACACGGCTACGAGCAGTACTTC	CASSIRHGYEQYF
-	11	TRBV30	-	TRBJ2-5	TGTGCCTGGAGAAGCTTGGAGACCCAGTACTTC	CAWRSLETQYF
-	14	TRBV25-1	-	TRBJ2-4	TGTGCCAGCAGCGAAGGTGCGGGGTATAACATTCAGTACTTC	CASSEGAGYNIQYF
TRBD1	15	TRBV10-3	-	TRBJ2-2	TGTGCCATCAGTGGTCCGAGACAGGGGACCGGGGAGCTGTTTTTT	CAISGPRQGTGELFF
TRBD1	14	TRBV7-9	-	TRBJ1-1	TGTGCCAGCAGCTTTACAGGGGGGAACACTGAAGCTTTCTTT	CASSFTGGNTEAFF
TRBD2	15	TRBV6-2/TRBV6-3	-	TRBJ2-2	TGTGCCAGCAGTTCACTAGCGACCAACACCGGGGAGCTGTTTTTT	CASSSLATNTGELFF
-	15	TRBV6-4	-	TRBJ2-1	TGTGCCAGCAGTGAGGGGGGGGGCCCCTACAATGAGCAGTTCTTC	CASSEGGGPYNEQFF
-	17	TRBV28	-	TRBJ2-3	TGTGCCAGCAGTTTATCTCCGGGAGCGGCTAGCACAGATACGCAGTATTTT	CASSLSPGAASTDTQYF
-	15	TRBV23-1	-	TRBJ2-7	TGCGCCAGCAGTCACACAGAAAGAATCTCCTACGAGCAGTACTTC	CASSHTERISYEQYF
TRBD2	16	TRBV7-2	-	TRBJ2-3	TGTGCCAGCAGCGTAAGGGCGGGAGGTTCCACGGATACGCAGTATTTT	CASSVRAGGSTDTQYF
TRBD1	17	TRBV14	-	TRBJ1-2	TGTGCCAGCAGCCAAGGGATGGGCAGGGGGCGCGTCTATGGCTACACCTTC	CASSQGMGRGRVYGYTF
-	12	TRBV5-6	-	TRBJ2-2	TGTGCCAGCAGCTACCAGCTCGGGGAGCTGTTTTTT	CASSYQLGELFF
TRBD1	16	TRBV28	once	TRBJ2-6	TGTGCCAGCACGGACAGGAAATTTCCTGGGGCCAACGTCCTGACTTTC	CASTDRKFPGANVLTF